This T cell receptor (beta chain) was sequenced for a study of T-cell memory formation after mild COVID-19. TCRdb redid the calling of the 5' RACE reads with MiXCR, one entry per CDR3 protein. The sample has hundreds of thousands of distinct CDR3 sequences; roughly 19% are singletons. Notes on the study in general: Contracting clones, day 15 to 85, had balanced CD4/CD8, and later expanders favored CD4+.

Turning to this clonotype: Its antigen is undetermined.

CDR1 is SGHAT, CDR2 FQNNGV, per germline. The CDR3 runs to 13 residues. Deletions cut 4 bases from V and 7 bases from J, with 10 bases between. This TCR came from a man between 18 and 29 years old who had mild COVID-19 (a few samples of this study predate the infection). Cell type and time point are not known. The sample taken for sequencing was PBMCs or a T cell subset sorted from them (not recorded which). J is TRBJ2-2 and V is TRBV11-2; maybe TRBD1 (6 bases). This chain's CDR3 is CASSSWGLGELFF. The CDR3 DNA reads as TGTGCCAGCAGCTCGTGGGGGCTCGGGGAGCTGTTTTTT.